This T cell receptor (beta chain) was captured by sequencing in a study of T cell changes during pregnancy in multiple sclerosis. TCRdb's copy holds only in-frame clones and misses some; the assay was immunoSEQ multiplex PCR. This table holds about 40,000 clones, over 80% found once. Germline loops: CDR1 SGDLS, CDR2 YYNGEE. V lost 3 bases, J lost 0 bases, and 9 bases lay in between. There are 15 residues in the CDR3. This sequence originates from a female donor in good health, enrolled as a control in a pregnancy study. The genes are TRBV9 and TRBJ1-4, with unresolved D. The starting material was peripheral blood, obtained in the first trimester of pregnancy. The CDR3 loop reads CASSEWGATNEKLFF. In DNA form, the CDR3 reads TGTGCCAGCAGCGAGTGGGGAGCAACTAATGAAAAACTGTTTTTT.